This T cell receptor beta chain was documented in a study of read filtering for tumor transcriptome and immune sequencing. Study summary: By R-ISS, stages I, II and III held about 8, 16 and 7 patients. IR-seq gave about 4.05 to 11 million TCR reads per sample; RNA-seq gave about 80 to 1273.

The library was built from about 370 ng RNA with molecular barcoded adaptors for alpha/delta and beta/gamma chains. TCRdb recomputed calls from the reads with MiXCR, one row per CDR3 protein. The table shows fewer than 75,000 distinct CDR3 sequences, with more than 20% occurring only once. The V gene's germline CDR1 is SGHNT and CDR2 YYREEE (reference sequence). The CDR3 runs 14 residues. Trimming shortened V by 0 bases and J by 4 bases, and 7 bases separated the two germline ends. General study results and limits: Dropping single-read clonotypes raised IR-seq and RNA-seq shared-clonotype correlation. Even smaller IR-seq throughput identified most shared clonotypes.

The sample holds a few counts of this clonotype. No antigen is known for it. The sequence was obtained from a donor at least 40 years old with multiple myeloma. This chain joins TRBV5-4 and TRBJ2-2; D gene uncertain. The sequencing input was a population of CD138-negative cells sorted from bone marrow. CDR3 sequence: CASSLGGLTGELFF. DNA of the CDR3: TGTGCCAGCAGCTTGGGAGGTCTCACCGGGGAGCTGTTTTTT.